One and the same sample provided the 14 T cell receptor beta chains below, sequenced in a study of T cell repertoires in cytomegalovirus infection. These receptors' targets are unknown. TCRdb reprocessed the reads via MiXCR and lists one record per CDR3 protein. The sample has fewer than 900,000 distinct CDR3 sequences, roughly 29% seen once. The sample was cultured CD8+ T cells from PBMCs, taken from culture after CMV antigen stimulation. The receptors stem from a human donor in good health (CMV status not recorded). Some clones in this sample may be carry-over from other donors' samples.

This clonotype was seen only a few times. The chain employs TRBV11-3 and TRBJ2-1, with 8 bases fitting TRBD1. The CDR3 spans 15 residues. Germline V gene lookup returns CDR1 SGHNT and CDR2 YENEEA. V lost 5 bases and J lost 6; bases outside the gene matches: 9. CDR3 bases: TGTGCCAGCAGCCGGGACAGGAGAAGCTTCAATGAGCAGTTCTTC. Protein: CASSRDRRSFNEQFF.

In its sample, this clonotype was seen a few times. The genes are TRBV7-9 and TRBJ2-1; D is uncertain. V lost 6 bases and J lost 5, with 17 bases in between. From germline, CDR1 is SEHNR and CDR2 FQNEAQ (reference sequence). The CDR3 loop spans 15 amino acids. CDR3 sequence reads: CASSTLGQTDNEQFF. The DNA of the CDR3 is TGTGCCAGCAGTACCCTAGGTCAAACCGACAATGAGCAGTTCTTC.

V and J are TRBV4-1 and TRBJ2-4; TRBD1 is a possible D gene (5 bases). Trimming left V 2 bases short and J 2 bases short, with 10 bases between. Germline assignment: CDR1 MGHRA and CDR2 YSYEKL. The CDR3 is 15 residues long. CDR3 in amino acids: CASSQPQGTKNIQYF. The CDR3, as DNA: TGCGCCAGCAGCCAACCTCAGGGTACCAAAAACATTCAGTACTTC.

There are a few counts of this clonotype. The chain uses TRBV6-6 and TRBJ2-2, with D perhaps TRBD2 (5 bases). Looked up from germline, CDR1 is MNHNY and CDR2 is SVGAGI (reference sequence). V was shortened by 5 bases and J by 4 bases, with 17 bases between the two germline ends. The CDR3 runs to 16 residues. The DNA for the CDR3 is TGTGCCAGCAGTGGGAAGGACGGGAATCCCACCGGGGAGCTGTTTTTT. As protein: CASSGKDGNPTGELFF.

V and J are TRBV5-6 and TRBJ2-3, with 10 nucleotides matching TRBD1. Germline V CDR1 and CDR2: SGHDT, YYEEEE. J was trimmed by 2 bases and V by 0 bases; bases with no gene match: 3. CDR3 size: 16 residues. CDR3 amino acids: CASSLGQGAVTDTQYF. The CDR3 bases are TGTGCCAGCAGCTTGGGACAGGGGGCAGTCACAGATACGCAGTATTTT.

This clonotype turned up a few times. The V gene is TRBV19, the J gene TRBJ2-3; D might be TRBD1 (6 bases). V lost 9 bases, J lost 1 base, and 17 bases lay in between. This CDR3 region has 15 residues. In germline, CDR1 is LNHDA, CDR2 SQIVND (reference sequence). In DNA form, the CDR3 reads TGTGCCAGCACGGGACAACAGGCGGGCACAGATACGCAGTATTTT. Protein sequence: CASTGQQAGTDTQYF.

The J gene is TRBJ2-7, the V gene TRBV20-1; perhaps TRBD2 as D (6 bases). The CDR3 contains 13 residues. Trimming removed 0 bases from V and 3 bases from J, with 9 bases in between. Germline V gene sequence: CDR1 DFQATT, CDR2 SNEGSKA (reference sequence). Written as DNA, the CDR3 is TGCAGTGCTAGAGACCGGCGGGACTACGAGCAGTACGTC. Translated, it gives CSARDRRDYEQYV.

The chain couples TRBV19 to TRBJ2-2, with D unresolved. The V end lost 5 bases, the J end lost 7 bases, and 17 bases lay between the germline ends. The CDR3 totals 15 residues. CDR1 and CDR2 from the germline V gene are LNHDA and SQIVND (reference sequence). The CDR3 DNA reads TGTGCCAGTAGTCCTTACCTCGGGTTTGGCGGGGAGCTGTTTTTT. It yields the protein CASSPYLGFGGELFF.

This clonotype showed up just a few times. V and J are TRBV12-3 or TRBV12-4 and TRBJ2-2; 11 bases map to TRBD1. This CDR3 is 15 amino acids long. With 6 bases clipped from V and 1 base from J, the junction kept 1 base outside the gene matches. The CDR3 reads CASRGTGGNTGELFF. The CDR3 coding sequence is TGTGCCAGCAGGGGGACAGGGGGGAACACCGGGGAGCTGTTTTTT.

The V and J genes are TRBV28 and TRBJ2-7, with TRBD1 matching over 7 bases. This CDR3 contains 14 residues. The junction had 5 bases not matched to a gene; V was cut back by 3 bases and J by 3 bases. The germline V gene has CDR1 MDHEN and CDR2 SYDVKM. Written as DNA, the CDR3 is TGTGCCAGCAGTTTTCACAGGGGAGTCTACGAGCAGTACGTC. Translated: CASSFHRGVYEQYV.

This clonotype has a handful of counts. This chain links TRBV4-1 with TRBJ1-4; D not certain. Trimming left V 1 base short and J 4 bases short, with 7 bases between. The length of the CDR3 is 14 residues. The germline V gene encodes CDR1 MGHRA and CDR2 YSYEKL. CDR3: CASSQGDNNEKLFF. For the CDR3, the DNA is TGCGCCAGCAGCCAAGGGGATAATAATGAAAAACTGTTTTTT.

The V call is TRBV7-9, the J call TRBJ1-5; D is perhaps TRBD1 (6 bases). The CDR3 is 14 amino acids. The V end lost 3 bases, the J end lost 4 bases, and 10 bases lay between the germline ends. Looked up from germline, CDR1 is SEHNR and CDR2 is FQNEAQ (reference sequence). The DNA for the CDR3 is TGTGCCAGCAGCTTCGCAGGGGCAAATCAGCCCCAGCATTTT. This sequence encodes CASSFAGANQPQHF.

The CDR3 spells CASSFDARTEAFF. CDR3 in DNA: TGTGCCAGCAGTTTTGACGCGAGAACTGAAGCTTTCTTT. The chain recombines TRBV27 with TRBJ1-1, with D unresolved. Looked up from germline, CDR1 is MNHEY and CDR2 is SMNVEV (reference sequence). Trimming cost V 3 bases and J 5 bases, with 10 bases left between them. The CDR3 covers 13 residues.

The DNA for the CDR3 is TGCAGTGCTAGAGATACCACAGGGGAGCAGTTCTTC. Amino acids: CSARDTTGEQFF. V gene TRBV20-1 combines with J gene TRBJ2-1; possibly TRBD1 for D (6 bases). The V gene's germline CDR1 is DFQATT and CDR2 SNEGSKA (reference sequence). CDR3 length: 12 residues. Trimming left V 0 bases short and J 10 bases short, with 10 bases between.